The subject of this entry is one T cell receptor (beta chain). The record originates from a study of blood T cell repertoires in COVID-19. The wider study: From the United States, Italy and Spain came samples of acute and convalescent COVID-19.

Here immunoSEQ multiplex PCR was the method, and the copy in TCRdb shows in-frame clones only, minus some. The sample has 55,000 to 80,000 clones; 89% are singletons. With 2 bases removed from V and 8 bases from J, the gap between germline ends came to 12 bases. The CDR3 runs to 13 residues. Germline CDR1 is MNHNS and CDR2 is SASEGT. The gene calls are TRBV6-1 and TRBJ1-2; D not resolved. This receptor was identified in a man at least 80 years old with acute or convalescent COVID-19. The sample was peripheral blood. CDR3 nucleotide sequence: TGTGCCAGCAGTGAAATCGGGGTCGGCGGCTACACCTTC. It codes for CASSEIGVGGYTF.